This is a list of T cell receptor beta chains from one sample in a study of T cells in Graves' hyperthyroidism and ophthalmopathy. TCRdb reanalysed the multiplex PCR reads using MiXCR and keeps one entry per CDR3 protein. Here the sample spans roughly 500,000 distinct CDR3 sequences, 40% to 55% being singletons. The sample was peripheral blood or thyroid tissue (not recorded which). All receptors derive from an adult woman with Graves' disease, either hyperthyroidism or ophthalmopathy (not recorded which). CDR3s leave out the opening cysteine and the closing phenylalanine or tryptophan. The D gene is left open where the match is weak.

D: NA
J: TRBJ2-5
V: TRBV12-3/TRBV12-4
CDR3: ASQPGLDRETQY

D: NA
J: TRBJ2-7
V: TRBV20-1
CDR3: SARTGTSYEQY

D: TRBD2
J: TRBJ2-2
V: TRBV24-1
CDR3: ATSDPMTSGTTITGELF

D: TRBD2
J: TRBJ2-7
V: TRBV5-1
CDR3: ASSLQRGSYEQY

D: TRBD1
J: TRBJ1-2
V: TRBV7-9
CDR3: ASSLVGDSYGYT

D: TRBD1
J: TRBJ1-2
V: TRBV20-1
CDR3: SARTGRYYGYT

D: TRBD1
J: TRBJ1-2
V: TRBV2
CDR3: ASSESWAGGNYGYT

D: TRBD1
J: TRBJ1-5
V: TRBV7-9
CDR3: ASSSLPGQGGNQPQH

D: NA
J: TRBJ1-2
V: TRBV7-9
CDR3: ATGGGRLRTRYGYT

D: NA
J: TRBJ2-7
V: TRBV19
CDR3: ASIPAGGTHEQY

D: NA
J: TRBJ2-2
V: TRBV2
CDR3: ASRRTSGELF

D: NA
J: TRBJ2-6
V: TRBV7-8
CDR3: ASSYPRT

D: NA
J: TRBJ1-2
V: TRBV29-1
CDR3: SASSKRGYT

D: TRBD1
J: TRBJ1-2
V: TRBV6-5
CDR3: ASRRTGGGYGYT

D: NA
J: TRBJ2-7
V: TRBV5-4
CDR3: ASSLDASDSRNYEQY

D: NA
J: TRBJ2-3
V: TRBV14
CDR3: ASSQVGDTQY

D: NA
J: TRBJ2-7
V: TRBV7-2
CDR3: ASSLASGVWEQY

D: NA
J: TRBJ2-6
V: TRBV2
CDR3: ASSERESGANVLT

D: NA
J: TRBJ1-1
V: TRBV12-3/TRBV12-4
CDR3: ASSPFNSGDHTEAF

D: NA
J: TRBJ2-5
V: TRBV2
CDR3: ASSGGVQY

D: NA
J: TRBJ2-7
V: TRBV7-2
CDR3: ASGNSRSYEQY

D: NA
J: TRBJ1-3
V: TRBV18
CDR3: ASSPTLRENTIY

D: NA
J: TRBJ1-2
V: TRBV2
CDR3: ACSARTGVDYGYT

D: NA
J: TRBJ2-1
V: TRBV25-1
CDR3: ASSLSGSYNEQF

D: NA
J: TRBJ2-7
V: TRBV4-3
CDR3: ASSLAIDGASSYEQY

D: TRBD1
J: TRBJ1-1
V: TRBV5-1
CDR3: ASSWTGQGHEAF

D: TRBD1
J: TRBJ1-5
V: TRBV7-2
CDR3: ASSWDRVQGQPQH

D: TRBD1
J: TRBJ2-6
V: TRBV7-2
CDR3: ASSGRQGSGANVLT

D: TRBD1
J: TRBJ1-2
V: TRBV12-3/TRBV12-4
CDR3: ASSRQGMNGYT

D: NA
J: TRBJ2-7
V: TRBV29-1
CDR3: SAGGSGASYEQY

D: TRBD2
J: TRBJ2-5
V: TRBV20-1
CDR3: SARAGGAGKTQY

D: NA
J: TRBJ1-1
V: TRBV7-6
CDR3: ASSSKFEAF

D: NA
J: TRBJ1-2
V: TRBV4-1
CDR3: ASSPTGKGKDYGYT

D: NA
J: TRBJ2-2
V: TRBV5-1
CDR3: ASSDATSRTGELF

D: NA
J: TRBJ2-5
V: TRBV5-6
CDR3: ASSLPGGETQY

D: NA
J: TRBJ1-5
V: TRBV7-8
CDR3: ASRQFVHRVAQPQH

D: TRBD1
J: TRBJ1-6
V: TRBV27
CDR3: ASTAGQGVSPLH

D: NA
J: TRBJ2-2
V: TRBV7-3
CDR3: ASSLSSRGHFTGELF

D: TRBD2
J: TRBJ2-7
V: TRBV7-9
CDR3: ASSSPGLGVGQY

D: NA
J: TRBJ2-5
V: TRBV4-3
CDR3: ASSQDLGSGQETQY

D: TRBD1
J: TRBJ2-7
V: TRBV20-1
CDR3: SAARGRTYEQY

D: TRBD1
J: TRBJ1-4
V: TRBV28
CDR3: ASRLRDREKLF

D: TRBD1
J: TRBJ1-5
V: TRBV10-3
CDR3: AISEQGEYQPQH

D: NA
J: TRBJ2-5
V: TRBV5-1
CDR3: ASSFAVGPTGETQY

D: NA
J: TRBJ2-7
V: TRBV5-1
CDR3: ASSLTGTDYYEQY

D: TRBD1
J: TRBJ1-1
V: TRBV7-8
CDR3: ASSSGTGTEAF

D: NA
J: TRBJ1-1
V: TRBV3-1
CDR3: AAGPGDTEAF

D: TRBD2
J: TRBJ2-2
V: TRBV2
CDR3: ARQGLVSTGELF

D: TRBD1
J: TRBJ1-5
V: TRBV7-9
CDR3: ASSLVGQLNQPQH

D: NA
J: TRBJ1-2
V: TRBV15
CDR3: ATGPRGGGGGYT

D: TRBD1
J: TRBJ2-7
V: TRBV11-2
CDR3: ASGTGGEQY

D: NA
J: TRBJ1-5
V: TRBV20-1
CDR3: SGGPTYEH

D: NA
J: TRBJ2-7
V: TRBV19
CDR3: ASSINYEQY

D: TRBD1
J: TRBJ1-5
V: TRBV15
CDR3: ATSSGTGGNQPQH

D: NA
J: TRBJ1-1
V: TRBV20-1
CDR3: SAQRGPNTEAF

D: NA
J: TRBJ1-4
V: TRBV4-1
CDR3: ASSQDGQGPEKLF

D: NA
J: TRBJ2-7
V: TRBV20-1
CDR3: SARRYPYEQY

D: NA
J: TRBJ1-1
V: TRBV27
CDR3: ASSEDEAF

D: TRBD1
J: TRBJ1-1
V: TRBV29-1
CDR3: SVWTGNTEAF

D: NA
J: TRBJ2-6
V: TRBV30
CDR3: ASPGRLSGANVLT